The 29 T cell receptor beta chains below were found in one sample sequenced in a study of tumor and adjacent non-tumor tissue in lung cancer. The library came from three nested PCR rounds adapted from ARM-PCR protocols. TCRdb used MiXCR to reprocess the multiplex PCR reads, holding one entry per CDR3 protein. The sample lists approximately 75,000 distinct CDR3 sequences, more than 60% occurring once. No cell sorting was done before RNA was extracted from the tissue. Sequencing was performed on lung tumor tissue. The receptors come from a woman aged 45-60 years with non-small cell lung cancer.

As to this clonotype: A read error may be the cause here, since a much bigger clone is one base away. The chain is built from TRBV7-9 and TRBJ1-6; D is unresolved. Germline V CDR1 and CDR2: SEHNR, FQNEAQ (reference sequence). The length of the CDR3 is 14 residues. V was cut by 5 bases and J by 8 bases, with 13 bases left in between. CDR3: CASSPQWDDSPLHF. DNA of the CDR3: TGTGCCAGCAGCCCCCAATGGGATGATTCACCCCTCCACTTT. The variable domain in full, completed from reference TRBV7-9 and TRBJ1-6, reads DTGVSQNPRHKITKRGQNVTFRCDPISEHNRLYWYRQTLGQGPEFLTYFQNEAQLEKSRLLSDRFSAERPKGSFSTLEIQRTEQGDSAMYLCASSPQWDDSPLHFGNGTRLTVT.

The CDR3 sequence: CASSLRLAGKFGELFF. For the CDR3, the DNA is TGTGCCAGCAGCCTTCGACTAGCGGGGAAGTTCGGTGAGCTGTTTTTT. This sequence joins TRBV6-5 and TRBJ2-2, with 11 nucleotides matching TRBD2. Germline V lookup: CDR1 MNHEY, CDR2 SVGAGI. This CDR3 contains 16 residues. V lost 6 bases and J lost 11; bases outside the gene matches: 14.

This clonotype was counted many times. V usage is TRBV6-5 and J usage is TRBJ2-6; D is undetermined. This CDR3 has 13 residues. V was shortened by 6 bases and J by 4 bases, with 7 bases between the two germline ends. Germline assignment: CDR1 MNHEY and CDR2 SVGAGI. This CDR3 is CASRATGANVLTF. In nucleotides, the CDR3 is TGTGCCAGCAGGGCAACCGGGGCCAACGTCCTGACTTTC.

On this clonotype: Because it lacks the conserved phenylalanine or tryptophan at the end, this CDR3 is likely a read error. This chain connects TRBV7-2 to TRBJ2-3, with D uncertain. The CDR3 spans 13 residues. Per germline, CDR1 SGHTA and CDR2 FQGNSA. With 6 bases removed from V and 5 bases from J, the gap between germline ends came to 12 bases. CDR3 in DNA: TGTGCCAGCAGTTTATCTGCTCTAGATACGCAGTATTTA. This translates into CASSLSALDTQYL.

Points on this clonotype: The junction departs from germline at one end; a sequencing error may be responsible. V is TRBV10-3 and J is TRBJ2-2; a weak D match, TRBD2 (6 bases). Germline-derived CDR1 and CDR2 are ENHRY and SYGVKD. The CDR3 is made up of 14 amino acids. CDR3 in DNA: TGTGCCACACGGGCAGGGCGGGGCACCAGGGAGCTGTTTTTT. Its translation: CATRAGRGTRELFF.

The chain has TRBV6-5 and TRBJ2-3; a possible D gene is TRBD2 (6 bases). The CDR3 runs 16 residues. Germline V gene data show CDR1 as MNHEY and CDR2 as SVGAGI. V was cut by 6 bases and J by 8 bases, with 24 bases left in between. The CDR3 here is CASSPIGVRAGGTQYF. DNA of the CDR3: TGTGCCAGCAGCCCCATTGGCGTGAGGGCCGGGGGTACGCAGTATTTT.

Points on this clonotype: One junction end disagrees with the germline gene, perhaps due to a read error. The chain uses TRBV12-3 or TRBV12-4 and TRBJ1-5; tentatively, D is TRBD1 (6 bases). There are 13 residues in the CDR3. In DNA, the CDR3 is TGTGCTAGCAAGGGCAGGGGCAATCAGGCCCAGCATTTT. This sequence encodes CASKGRGNQAQHF.

To note about this clonotype: A much more abundant neighbour one base away suggests this may be a read error. This CDR3 fails to terminate in the conserved phenylalanine or tryptophan, so it likely reflects a read error. The chain recombines TRBV20-1 with TRBJ1-2, with D unclear. The germline V gene encodes CDR1 DFQATT and CDR2 SNEGSKA (reference sequence). CDR3 size: 12 residues. V dropped 6 bases and J dropped 4 bases, with 12 bases sitting between them. CDR3: CSAQNTFYGYTL. CDR3 sequence (DNA): TGCAGTGCCCAGAATACTTTCTATGGCTACACCCTC.

The J gene is TRBJ2-1, the V gene TRBV29-1; D is possibly TRBD1 (6 bases). The V end lost 4 bases, the J end lost 0 bases, and 19 bases lay between the germline ends. Germline-derived CDR1 and CDR2 are SQVTM and ANQGSEA. CDR3 length: 17 amino acids. This CDR3 is CSVGDLGGWSSYNEQFF. The CDR3 DNA sequence: TGCAGCGTTGGAGATCTAGGGGGTTGGAGCTCCTACAATGAGCAGTTCTTC.

On this clonotype: A single base separates this from a much larger clone, so it may be a read error. The genes are TRBV24-1 and TRBJ2-5; D might be TRBD2 (5 bases). CDR3 length: 15 amino acids. Germline assignment: CDR1 KGHDR and CDR2 SFDVKD. In DNA form, the CDR3 reads TGTGCCACCAGTGATTGGCGGGTAGGCGGAGAGGCCCAGTACTTC. It codes for CATSDWRVGGEAQYF.

With respect to this clonotype: The junction differs from germline at one of its ends, possibly a read error. The chain recombines TRBV4-1 with TRBJ2-1, with D perhaps being TRBD1 or TRBD2 (6 bases each). CDR3 length: 15 residues. Germline V gene data show CDR1 as MGHRA and CDR2 as YSYEKL. The CDR3 loop is CTSSLDRGRSNEQLF. The CDR3, as DNA: TGCACCAGCAGCCTCGACCGGGGGCGCTCCAATGAGCAGCTCTTC.

This clonotype was recorded only once. The chain combines TRBV6-5 with TRBJ1-2; no reliable D call. CDR3 length equals 13 residues. V dropped 6 bases and J dropped 8 bases, with 16 bases sitting between them. Germline CDR1 reads MNHEY; CDR2 reads SVGAGI. The CDR3 sequence: CASSLGGSDGYTF. In DNA, the CDR3 is TGTGCCAGCAGCCTAGGTGGCTCAGACGGCTACACCTTC.

A word on this clonotype: A read error may account for a junction end that differs from germline. The chain uses TRBV5-6 and TRBJ2-6; 7 bases agree with TRBD2. This CDR3 is built from 18 residues. CDR1 and CDR2 (germline): SGHDT, YYEEEE. The CDR3 here is CASSLLSAGVCGANVLTF. The CDR3 coding sequence is TGTGCCAGCAGCTTGTTGTCGGCGGGAGTGTGTGGGGCCAACGTCCTGACGTTC.

As for this clonotype: The CDR3 does not close with the conserved phenylalanine or tryptophan, likely indicating a read error. The chain employs TRBV12-3 or TRBV12-4 and TRBJ2-7; D might be TRBD2 (6 bases). The CDR3 consists of 13 residues. The DNA of the CDR3 is TGTGCCAGCGGTTTAGGAGGGAACTACGAGCAGTACTTG. As protein: CASGLGGNYEQYL.

On this clonotype: At one of its ends the junction is not consistent with the germline gene, which may arise from a read error. V usage is TRBV30 and J usage is TRBJ2-3; D tentatively fits TRBD1 or TRBD2 (5 bases each). Germline CDR1 is GTSNPN and CDR2 is SVGIG (reference sequence). The CDR3 is 19 residues long. The CDR3 sequence: CAWSVQDWRLAFSADMQYF. CDR3 nucleotides: TGTGCCTGGAGTGTACAGGACTGGAGATTAGCCTTTAGCGCAGATATGCAGTATTTT.

This clonotype has just a few counts. No conserved phenylalanine or tryptophan is present at the end of the CDR3, so a read error is the likely explanation. The chain joins TRBV12-3 or TRBV12-4 to TRBJ2-1, with 7 bases lining up with TRBD2. V trimming: 2 bases; J trimming: 4 bases; junction bases outside the gene matches: 5. This CDR3 comprises 15 residues. The CDR3 is CASSLKASGYNEQFL. CDR3 nucleotides: TGTGCCAGCAGTTTAAAGGCTAGCGGATACAATGAGCAGTTCTTA.

This rearrangement joins TRBV6-2 or TRBV6-3 to TRBJ2-7; no definite D call. There are 14 residues in the CDR3. The germline V gene encodes CDR1 MNHEY and CDR2 SVGEGT. The V gene lost 7 bases and the J gene lost 10 bases, with 23 bases spanning the gap. The chain's CDR3 is CASTTRALIGEQYF. The CDR3 region has the DNA TGTGCCAGCACCACAAGGGCCTTAATAGGAGAACAGTACTTC.

Concerning this clonotype: Just one base apart from a much larger clone, this may be a read error. V and J are TRBV5-4 and TRBJ2-5, with D tentatively TRBD1 (6 bases). V dropped 1 base and J dropped 9 bases, with 22 bases sitting between them. Per the germline V gene, CDR1 is SGHNT and CDR2 is YYREEE (reference sequence). The CDR3 has 16 residues. The CDR3 here is CASSLRMGVQGVSQYF. In DNA, the CDR3 is TGTGCCAGCAGCTTGAGGATGGGGGTACAGGGAGTCTCCCAGTACTTC.

Worth noting for this clonotype: At one end the junction does not follow the germline gene, possibly because of a read error. The chain uses TRBV12-3 or TRBV12-4 and TRBJ2-2, with D perhaps given as TRBD1 or TRBD2 (5 bases each). The CDR3 totals 15 residues. The CDR3 spells CASSGGEADTWELFF. The CDR3, as DNA: TGTGCCAGCAGTGGGGGAGAGGCGGACACCTGGGAGCTGTTTTTT.

As regards this clonotype: The CDR3 end shows no conserved phenylalanine or tryptophan, and so a read error is likely. The chain couples TRBV5-5 to TRBJ2-1; no reliable D call. CDR3 length: 13 amino acids. Trimming shortened V by 3 bases and J by 7 bases, and 11 bases separated the two germline ends. The germline CDR1 and CDR2 sequences are SGHKS and YYEKEE (reference sequence). The CDR3 loop is CASSSGPNNEQFV. The CDR3 region has the DNA TGTGCCAGCAGCTCCGGACCGAATAATGAGCAGTTCGTC.

This clonotype was seen a few times. A read error may produce the germline difference seen at one junction end. V is TRBV28 and J is TRBJ2-7; maybe TRBD1 (6 bases). The CDR3 is 14 amino acids. Germline CDR1 MDHEN, CDR2 SYDVKM. CDR3 sequence reads: CASSYGQLAYGQYF. As DNA, the CDR3 is TGTGCCAGCAGTTATGGACAGTTAGCCTACGGGCAGTACTTC.

A word on this clonotype: No conserved phenylalanine or tryptophan ends this CDR3, so it is likely a read error. The limits of the CDR3 on the DNA are not certain, so only TCRdb's listed CDR3 is given. This rearrangement joins TRBV6-1 to TRBJ1-4; the DNA was not compared with TRBD1, the D call given in the table. The CDR3 numbers 14 amino acids, ends counted. Germline V gene sequence: CDR1 MNHNS, CDR2 SASEGT. This CDR3 is CASSDGQGAGKLFA.

This clonotype was seen once. Mismatch with germline at one junction end may stem from a read error. This chain joins TRBV6-6 and TRBJ2-7; a possible D gene is TRBD1 (5 bases). CDR1 and CDR2 from the germline V gene are MNHNY and SVGAGI (reference sequence). The CDR3 length is 12 residues. CDR3 sequence (DNA): TGTGCCAGCAGTGTCCCTAGGGGCGAGCAGCACTTC. This sequence encodes CASSVPRGEQHF.

Regarding this clonotype: The CDR3 ends on some other residue instead of the conserved phenylalanine or tryptophan, so this is likely a read error. V and J are TRBV6-5 and TRBJ2-4; tentatively, D is TRBD2 (5 bases). Germline CDR1 reads MNHEY; CDR2 reads SVGAGI. V was cut by 4 bases and J by 7 bases, with 14 bases left in between. This CDR3 contains 14 residues. CDR3 coding DNA: TGTGCCAGCAGTTCGAGGGTTGGCCATAACATTCAGTACATC. Translated, it gives CASSSRVGHNIQYI.

For this clonotype: This may arise from a read error, as a much more abundant clone is one base away. This chain connects TRBV24-1 to TRBJ2-7; TRBD2 matches 12 bases. This CDR3 is built from 20 residues. The V gene's germline CDR1 is KGHDR and CDR2 SFDVKD. The V and J ends lost 7 bases and 5 bases, in that order; junction bases with no gene match: 23. CDR3 amino acids: CATRNLTKGGGLAGIHEQYF. CDR3 bases: TGTGCCACCAGAAATCTCACGAAAGGCGGCGGACTAGCGGGGATCCACGAGCAGTACTTC.

For this clonotype: Given the absence of the conserved phenylalanine or tryptophan at the CDR3 end, a read error is likely. The DNA is omitted, as the CDR3 cannot be located on it reliably, and the CDR3 follows TCRdb's listing. The chain recombines TRBV20-1 with TRBJ2-1; TRBD2 was called by the table and not checked on the DNA. CDR1 and CDR2 (germline): DFQATT, SNEGSKA (reference sequence). The CDR3 spans 16 amino acids, including both terminal residues. This chain's CDR3 is CSARASGRVPYNEEFS.

A word on this clonotype: The junction does not match germline at one end; this may be a read error. This chain connects TRBV11-2 to TRBJ2-7; D call uncertain. The CDR3 is 12 amino acids. The germline V gene encodes CDR1 SGHAT and CDR2 FQNNGV. CDR3 in DNA: TGCGCCAGCAGCTTACTGGGTCGCGGGCAGTACTTC. Protein: CASSLLGRGQYF. The full variable domain, in which reference TRBV11-2 and TRBJ2-7 provide the parts outside the CDR3, is EAGVAQSPRYKIIEKRQSVAFWCNPISGHATLYWYQQILGQGPKLLIQFQNNGVVDDSQLPKDRFSAERLKGVDSTLKIQPAKLEDSAVYLCASSLLGRGQYFGPGTRLTVT.

Comment on this clonotype: This clone may be a read error of a much larger clone one base away. The CDR3 protein is CASGLVDRGGPLGYTF. For the CDR3, the DNA is TGCGCCAGCGGCTTGGTGGACAGGGGAGGCCCTTTGGGCTACACCTTC. The V call is TRBV5-1, the J call TRBJ1-2; 9 bases match TRBD1. This CDR3 spans 16 amino acids. Per the germline V gene, CDR1 is SGHRS and CDR2 is YFSETQ.

About this clonotype itself: Possible read error: a much larger clone is one base away. The chain employs TRBV20-1 and TRBJ1-2; the D is unclear. CDR3 length: 12 amino acids. V lost 0 bases and J lost 12, with 14 bases in between. Germline V gene lookup returns CDR1 DFQATT and CDR2 SNEGSKA (reference sequence). Here the CDR3 reads CSARDKRDYHTF. The CDR3 nucleotides read TGCAGTGCTAGAGATAAGAGGGATTATCACACCTTC.